Presented here are 18 T cell receptor beta chains from one specimen sequenced in a study of CD8+CD57+ T cells in acquired aplastic anemia. For CDR3 and TCR beta VDJ profiling, genomic DNA was the template used. One entry per CDR3 protein results from TCRdb running MiXCR on the reads. Seen here are 450,000 to 600,000 distinct CDR3 sequences, about a third observed once, and the top ten hold 0.82%. Patients who underwent sequencing had shown CD8+CD57+ cell expansion by flow cytometry. The material sequenced was sorted CD4+, CD8+, or CD8+CD57+ T cells (not recorded which) from PBMCs. The origin of the receptors is a human donor with aplastic anemia.

This clonotype has at least ten counts. CDR3 amino acids: CASRGGQGNNSPLHF. CDR3 DNA: TGTGCCAGTAGGGGGGGACAGGGGAACAATTCACCCCTCCACTTT. The chain combines TRBV19 with TRBJ1-6; 10 nucleotides align to TRBD1. CDR1 is LNHDA, CDR2 SQIVND, per germline (reference sequence). The CDR3 totals 15 residues. With 6 bases clipped from V and 7 bases from J, the junction kept 6 bases outside the gene matches.

Comment on this clonotype: This clone may be a read error of a much larger clone one base away. The CDR3 does not end in the conserved phenylalanine or tryptophan, so this is likely a read error. The rearrangement uses TRBV6-1 and TRBJ2-7; TRBD1 is a possible D gene (6 bases). Germline V gives CDR1 MNHNS, CDR2 SASEGT. The V and J ends lost 6 bases and 9 bases respectively, with 18 bases between them. This CDR3 contains 13 residues. The CDR3 sequence: CASRGRDRLVQYL. The CDR3 DNA reads TGTGCCAGCAGGGGCAGAGACAGGCTTGTGCAGTACCTC.

This clonotype was found many times. The gene calls are TRBV20-1 and TRBJ1-1, with D possibly TRBD1 on 6 matching bases. CDR3 length: 14 residues. CDR1 and CDR2 (germline): DFQATT, SNEGSKA (reference sequence). V was trimmed by 5 bases and J by 1 base, leaving 14 bases between them. The CDR3 region is CSARNPQGNTEAFF. CDR3 bases: TGCAGTGCTCGAAATCCACAGGGGAACACTGAAGCTTTCTTT.

The chain combines TRBV28 with TRBJ1-2; D ambiguous. The V and J ends lost 5 bases and 7 bases respectively, with 17 bases between them. Germline V gives CDR1 MDHEN, CDR2 SYDVKM. There are 14 residues in the CDR3. CDR3 sequence: CASSSLRFPGGYTF. CDR3 nucleotides: TGTGCCAGCAGTAGTCTGCGGTTCCCTGGTGGCTACACCTTC.

The CDR3 is CASSVEERGTNIQYF. CDR3 coding DNA: TGTGCCAGCAGCGTAGAGGAGCGGGGAACAAACATTCAGTACTTC. The rearrangement joins TRBV2 to TRBJ2-4; TRBD2 agrees at 7 bases. The CDR3 runs 15 residues. Germline CDR1 is SNHLY and CDR2 is FYNNEI. Losses at the gene ends were 6 bases for V and 6 bases for J; bases not matched to a gene: 11.

The table lists this clonotype with a few counts. J is TRBJ2-7 and V is TRBV12-5, with a possible D match to TRBD1 (5 bases). The CDR3 has 16 amino acids. Trimming took 0 bases from V and 0 from J, leaving 12 bases between them. The V gene's germline CDR1 is LGHNT and CDR2 FRNRAP. For the CDR3, the DNA is TGTGCTAGTGGTTTGGTAAAGACAGCGAGCTCCTACGAGCAGTACTTC. Translating gives CASGLVKTASSYEQYF.

The chain has TRBV7-3 and TRBJ1-2; 8 positions match TRBD1. Germline CDR1 and CDR2: SGHTA and FQGTGA. The J segment lost 8 bases and the V segment lost 7 bases, leaving 6 bases of the junction unmatched. This CDR3 is built from 12 residues. CDR3 in amino acids: CASTRQGIGYTF. Written as DNA, the CDR3 is TGTGCCAGCACCCGACAGGGGATAGGCTACACCTTC. The full variable domain, its missing parts supplied by reference TRBV7-3 and TRBJ1-2, is GAGVSQTPSNKVTEKGKYVELRCDPISGHTALYWYRQSLGQGPEFLIYFQGTGAADDSGLPNDRFFAVRPEGSVSTLKIQRTERGDSAVYLCASTRQGIGYTFGSGTRLTVV.

DNA of the CDR3: TGCAGTGCATCAGTGGGGGGGCTTGGCACTGAAGCTTTCTTT. Its translation is CSASVGGLGTEAFF. The rearrangement uses TRBV20-1 and TRBJ1-1, with D perhaps matching TRBD1 (6 bases). Germline CDR1 and CDR2: DFQATT and SNEGSKA (reference sequence). The CDR3 has 14 residues. V gave up 6 bases and J gave up 4 bases, with 18 bases separating them.

This clonotype was seen many times. J is TRBJ1-2 and V is TRBV20-1; TRBD1 matches 9 bases. Germline-derived CDR1 and CDR2 are DFQATT and SNEGSKA (reference sequence). This CDR3 is 13 amino acids long. The CDR3 DNA reads TGCAGCGGCGGACAGGGGAGGAACTATGGCTACACCTTC. It translates to CSGGQGRNYGYTF.

This clonotype was seen only once. V and J are TRBV10-3 and TRBJ2-3; 9 bases are shared with TRBD1. The CDR3 is 13 residues long. The germline CDR1 and CDR2 sequences are ENHRY and SYGVKD. Unmatched junction bases numbered 4, after V lost 2 bases and J lost 10 bases. In nucleotides, the CDR3 is TGTGCCATCAGTGAGGTTGGACAGGGGTCGCAGTATTTT. Amino acids: CAISEVGQGSQYF.

This clonotype was seen repeatedly, ten times or more. The gene calls are TRBV10-3 and TRBJ1-2; D unclear. The ends were cut back, 4 bases at V and 8 bases at J, with 17 bases in the middle. Germline V gene lookup returns CDR1 ENHRY and CDR2 SYGVKD. There are 14 residues in the CDR3. The CDR3 DNA is TGTGCCATCAGTGTGAAGGGCCTCGTAGAAGGCTACACCTTC. It specifies CAISVKGLVEGYTF.

The CDR3 bases are TGTGCCAGCAGCTTTCCCGGATCACCGGATGAAAAACTGTTTTTT. It translates to CASSFPGSPDEKLFF. The J gene is TRBJ1-4, the V gene TRBV11-2; no reliable D call. The germline CDR1 and CDR2 sequences are SGHAT and FQNNGV. The CDR3 covers 15 residues. Trimming took off 3 bases at V and 6 bases at J, with 14 bases between the two ends.

Regarding this clonotype: A much larger clone lies one base from this, so it may be a read error. V usage is TRBV7-3 and J usage is TRBJ1-6, with D hard to call. This CDR3 is built from 13 residues. The germline V gene has CDR1 SGHTA and CDR2 FQGTGA. V gave up 6 bases and J gave up 8 bases, with 11 bases separating them. CDR3 sequence: CASRQSADSPLHF. CDR3 DNA sequence: TGTGCCAGCAGACAATCGGCAGATTCACCCCTCCACTTT.

In this sample, this clonotype turned up many times. The J gene is TRBJ2-7, the V gene TRBV19; the D call may be TRBD1 or TRBD2 (5 bases each). V lost 3 bases to trimming and J lost 2 bases, with 14 bases between them. This CDR3 is 15 amino acids long. Germline V gene sequence: CDR1 LNHDA, CDR2 SQIVND (reference sequence). The CDR3 sequence is CASSIAAGSPYEQYF. The CDR3 coding sequence is TGTGCCAGTAGTATCGCGGCAGGGAGCCCCTACGAGCAGTACTTC.

There are many counts of this clonotype. The chain has TRBV19 and TRBJ1-2, with D maybe TRBD1 (5 bases). Germline assignment: CDR1 LNHDA and CDR2 SQIVND (reference sequence). V lost 7 bases and J lost 5, with 14 bases in between. The length of the CDR3 is 13 residues. CDR3 region: CASTKASGYGYTF. The CDR3 DNA sequence: TGTGCCAGTACTAAGGCCTCAGGGTATGGCTACACCTTC.

This clonotype was seen a few times. This chain uses TRBV2 with TRBJ2-2, with TRBD2 as a possible D gene (5 bases). Germline V gene lookup returns CDR1 SNHLY and CDR2 FYNNEI. The CDR3 is 15 residues long. V was pared by 6 bases and J by 1 base, with 12 bases between. DNA of the CDR3: TGTGCCAGCAGCTTCTTTGCGGGGAACACCGGGGAGCTGTTTTTT. Protein sequence: CASSFFAGNTGELFF.

Ten or more counts support this clonotype. The genes are TRBV10-2 and TRBJ2-2; maybe TRBD1 (6 bases). Deletions cut 7 bases from V and 4 bases from J, with 25 bases between. This CDR3 region has 18 residues. Looked up from germline, CDR1 is WSHSY and CDR2 is SAAADI. The CDR3 DNA follows: TGCGCCAGCACCCGTGCTACACAGGGCCCTACGGGCACCGGGGAGCTGTTTTTT. Amino acids: CASTRATQGPTGTGELFF.

The V gene is TRBV20-1, the J gene TRBJ2-1; either TRBD1 or TRBD2 may supply D (5 bases each). CDR3 length: 13 residues. CDR1 is DFQATT and CDR2 is SNEGSKA in the germline V gene (reference sequence). The CDR3 here is CSEAGEEGNEQFF. In DNA form, the CDR3 reads TGCAGCGAGGCTGGAGAAGAGGGGAATGAGCAGTTCTTC.